The clone carrying this T cell receptor (beta chain) was seen more than once but under ten times. This sample was included in a study of patients and donors after allogeneic stem cell transplantation. Trimming removed 4 bases from V and 2 bases from J; junction bases left unmatched: 14. From germline, CDR1 is SGHKS and CDR2 YYEKEE (reference sequence). The CDR3 has 18 amino acids. One entry per CDR3 protein, called by TCRdb with MiXCR from the RT-PCR reads. The sample has about 230,000 distinct CDR3 sequences, 13% to 15% seen once. The chain recombines TRBV5-5 with TRBJ2-3; 9 bases agree with TRBD1. The origin of this receptor is a human donor who was either an allogeneic HSCT recipient or a stem cell or donor lymphocyte infusion donor (not recorded which). It is not recorded whose cells these are; they may come from a transplant donor. Sequencing was carried out using blood, either unsorted or a sorted T cell fraction (not recorded which). CDR3 sequence (DNA): TGTGCCAGCAGCGACCTATTCCGGGACAGGGTTACCACAGATACGCAGTATTTT. Amino acids: CASSDLFRDRVTTDTQYF.